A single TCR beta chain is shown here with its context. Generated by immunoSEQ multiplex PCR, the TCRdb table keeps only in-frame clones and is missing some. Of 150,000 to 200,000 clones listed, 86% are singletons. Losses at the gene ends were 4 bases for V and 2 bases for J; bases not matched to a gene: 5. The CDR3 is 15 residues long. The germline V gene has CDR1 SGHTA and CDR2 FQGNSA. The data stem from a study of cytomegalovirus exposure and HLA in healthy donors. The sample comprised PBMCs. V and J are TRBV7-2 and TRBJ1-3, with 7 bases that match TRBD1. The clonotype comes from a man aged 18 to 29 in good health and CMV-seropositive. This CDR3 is CASSSPDRAGNTIYF. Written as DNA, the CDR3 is TGTGCCAGCAGCTCGCCTGACAGGGCTGGAAACACCATATATTTT. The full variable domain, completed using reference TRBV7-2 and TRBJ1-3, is GAGVSQSPSNKVTEKGKDVELRCDPISGHTALYWYRQSLGQGLEFLIYFQGNSAPDKSGLPSDRFSAERTGGSVSTLTIQRTQQEDSAVYLCASSSPDRAGNTIYFGEGSWLTVV.